The next 15 T cell receptor beta chains were all read from a single sample in a study of blood T cell repertoires in COVID-19. The assay was immunoSEQ multiplex PCR, and TCRdb's table has in-frame clones only and misses some. The sample includes over 200,000 clones, over 75% of them seen just once. The sequenced material came from peripheral blood. The receptors were gathered from a human donor in a cohort sampled during active COVID-19.

This rearrangement joins TRBV2 to TRBJ2-7; D is perhaps TRBD2 (5 bases). In germline, CDR1 is SNHLY, CDR2 FYNNEI. Trimming pared 4 bases from V and 3 bases from J, leaving 10 bases between. The CDR3 has 13 amino acids. As DNA, the CDR3 is TGTGCCAGCAGTGGTTCGGGGAACTACGAGCAGTACTTC. It codes for CASSGSGNYEQYF. Full variable domain (outside the CDR3, taken from reference TRBV2 and TRBJ2-7): EPEVTQTPSHQVTQMGQEVILRCVPISNHLYFYWYRQILGQKVEFLVSFYNNEISEKSEIFDDQFSVERPDGSNFTLKIRSTKLEDSAMYFCASSGSGNYEQYFGPGTRLTVT.

The chain uses TRBV19 and TRBJ2-7, with 9 bases lining up with TRBD2. V lost 3 bases and J lost 4; bases outside the gene matches: 7. Germline CDR1 is LNHDA and CDR2 is SQIVND (reference sequence). This CDR3 is built from 15 residues. The CDR3 here is CASSIGASGKYEQYF. CDR3 nucleotides: TGTGCCAGTAGTATTGGGGCTAGCGGGAAGTACGAGCAGTACTTC. The full variable domain, its missing parts supplied by reference TRBV19 and TRBJ2-7, is DGGITQSPKYLFRKEGQNVTLSCEQNLNHDAMYWYRQDPGQGLRLIYYSQIVNDFQKGDIAEGYSVSREKKESFPLTVTSAQKNPTAFYLCASSIGASGKYEQYFGPGTRLTVT.

The chain employs TRBV7-8 and TRBJ2-5; 7 bases line up with TRBD1. J lost 3 bases, V lost 5 bases, and 12 bases had no gene match. The CDR3 spans 16 residues. Germline V gene sequence: CDR1 SGHVS, CDR2 FQNEAQ. The CDR3 here is CASSAQGQKPEETQYF. CDR3 sequence (DNA): TGTGCCAGCAGCGCCCAGGGACAGAAGCCCGAAGAGACCCAGTACTTC.

This clone appeared once. This chain joins TRBV5-1 and TRBJ2-2, with unresolved D. The V end lost 0 bases, the J end lost 0 bases, and 6 bases lay between the germline ends. In germline, CDR1 is SGHRS, CDR2 YFSETQ. The CDR3 is 15 residues long. This chain's CDR3 is CASSLGRPNTGELFF. The CDR3 DNA reads as TGCGCCAGCAGCTTGGGGAGACCGAACACCGGGGAGCTGTTTTTT. Complete variable domain (other parts from reference TRBV5-1 and TRBJ2-2): KAGVTQTPRYLIKTRGQQVTLSCSPISGHRSVSWYQQTPGQGLQFLFEYFSETQRNKGNFPGRFSGRQFSNSRSEMNVSTLELGDSALYLCASSLGRPNTGELFFGEGSRLTVL.

The genes are TRBV7-9 and TRBJ2-7, with D possibly being TRBD1 (5 bases). Germline loops: CDR1 SEHNR, CDR2 FQNEAQ (reference sequence). The CDR3 is 15 residues long. Trimming removed 5 bases at V and 0 bases at J, with 14 bases between. CDR3 bases: TGTGCCAGCAGCCCATTTAAGACAGACTCCTACGAGCAGTACTTC. It translates to CASSPFKTDSYEQYF.

The chain has TRBV6-2 or TRBV6-3 and TRBJ1-2, with 8 bases lining up with TRBD1. The V gene's germline CDR1 is MNHEY and CDR2 SVGEGT. Trimming at V came to 2 bases and at J to 8 bases, leaving 13 bases not matched to a gene. The CDR3 length is 16 residues. The CDR3 coding sequence is TGTGCCAGCAGTTACGGGACAGGTCGCCGGCTCGGGGGCTACACCTTC. Residues: CASSYGTGRRLGGYTF.

The chain recombines TRBV18 with TRBJ1-1, with 8 bases that match TRBD1. V lost 2 bases and J lost 1; bases outside the gene matches: 3. This CDR3 has 15 amino acids. The germline CDR1 and CDR2 sequences are KGHSH and LQKENI. As DNA, the CDR3 is TGTGCCAGCTCACCATACACAGGGGGGAACACTGAAGCTTTCTTT. Its protein is CASSPYTGGNTEAFF.

The chain joins TRBV29-1 to TRBJ2-7; 9 bases map to TRBD1. The V and J ends lost 4 bases and 1 base, in that order; junction bases with no gene match: 5. Germline CDR1 is SQVTM and CDR2 is ANQGSEA. CDR3 size: 14 residues. Written as DNA, the CDR3 is TGCAGCGTTGTCGGACAGGGGTCGTCCTACGAGCAGTACTTC. Its translation is CSVVGQGSSYEQYF.

This chain links TRBV28 with TRBJ1-2; TRBD1 is a possible D gene (6 bases). The germline V gene encodes CDR1 MDHEN and CDR2 SYDVKM. Trimming removed 2 bases from V and 1 base from J, with 11 bases in between. The length of the CDR3 is 15 residues. The CDR3 DNA reads as TGTGCCAGCAGTTTAAGCTCAGGGGTTAACTATGGCTACACCTTC. The encoded protein is CASSLSSGVNYGYTF.

The chain recombines TRBV19 with TRBJ2-6, with TRBD2 matching 15 bases. The CDR3 totals 19 residues. Losses at the gene ends were 4 bases for V and 4 bases for J; bases not matched to a gene: 8. CDR1 is LNHDA, CDR2 SQIVND, per germline (reference sequence). CDR3 protein: CASSRGLAGGPAGANVLTF. Here the CDR3 DNA reads TGTGCCAGTAGTAGAGGACTAGCGGGAGGGCCGGCCGGGGCCAACGTCCTGACTTTC.

This clone turned up a few times. This sequence joins TRBV10-2 and TRBJ2-4, with D perhaps matching TRBD1 (6 bases). V shed 2 bases and J shed 8 bases, with 13 bases lying between them. Germline CDR1 and CDR2: WSHSY and SAAADI. CDR3 size: 14 residues. The DNA for the CDR3 is TGCGCCAGCAGTGAGGAGGGGGTTTGGTACATTCAGTACTTC. It yields the protein CASSEEGVWYIQYF.

This chain uses TRBV7-8 with TRBJ1-1; D is possibly TRBD1 (6 bases). Germline V gene data show CDR1 as SGHVS and CDR2 as FQNEAQ. V lost 4 bases, J lost 6 bases, and 9 bases lay in between. This CDR3 region has 12 residues. The CDR3: CASSSGVAEAFF. The CDR3 coding sequence is TGTGCCAGCAGCTCAGGGGTAGCTGAAGCTTTCTTT. Combining the CDR3 with reference TRBV7-8 and TRBJ1-1 gives the whole variable domain GAGVSQSPRYKVAKRGQDVALRCDPISGHVSLFWYQQALGQGPEFLTYFQNEAQLDKSGLPSDRFFAERPEGSVSTLKIQRTQQEDSAVYLCASSSGVAEAFFGQGTRLTVV.

The chain has TRBV6-4 and TRBJ1-2, with unresolved D. Trimming stripped 6 bases from V and 7 bases from J, with 18 bases between. CDR3 length: 14 amino acids. CDR1 and CDR2 from the germline V gene are MRHNA and SNTAGT. CDR3 protein: CASRPDSKPSGYTF. CDR3 in DNA: TGTGCCAGCAGACCTGACTCCAAGCCCAGTGGCTACACCTTC.

The chain uses TRBV7-3 and TRBJ1-1, with D perhaps TRBD1 (5 bases). The length of the CDR3 is 13 residues. Trimming removed 2 bases from V and 4 bases from J, with 8 bases in between. The germline V gene encodes CDR1 SGHTA and CDR2 FQGTGA. The CDR3 is CASSLRGTTEAFF. The CDR3 DNA reads TGTGCCAGCAGCTTACGGGGGACCACTGAAGCTTTCTTT.

The chain has TRBV29-1 and TRBJ1-2; perhaps TRBD1 as D (6 bases). Germline CDR1 SQVTM, CDR2 ANQGSEA. The CDR3 consists of 14 residues. Trimming stripped 7 bases from V and 2 bases from J, with 17 bases between. The CDR3 nucleotides read TGCAGCGGCTATCAGACAGGATGGAACTATGGCTACACCTTC. It specifies CSGYQTGWNYGYTF. Full variable domain (outside the CDR3, taken from reference TRBV29-1 and TRBJ1-2): SAVISQKPSRDICQRGTSLTIQCQVDSQVTMMFWYRQQPGQSLTLIATANQGSEATYESGFVIDKFPISRPNLTFSTLTVSNMSPEDSSIYLCSGYQTGWNYGYTFGSGTRLTVV.